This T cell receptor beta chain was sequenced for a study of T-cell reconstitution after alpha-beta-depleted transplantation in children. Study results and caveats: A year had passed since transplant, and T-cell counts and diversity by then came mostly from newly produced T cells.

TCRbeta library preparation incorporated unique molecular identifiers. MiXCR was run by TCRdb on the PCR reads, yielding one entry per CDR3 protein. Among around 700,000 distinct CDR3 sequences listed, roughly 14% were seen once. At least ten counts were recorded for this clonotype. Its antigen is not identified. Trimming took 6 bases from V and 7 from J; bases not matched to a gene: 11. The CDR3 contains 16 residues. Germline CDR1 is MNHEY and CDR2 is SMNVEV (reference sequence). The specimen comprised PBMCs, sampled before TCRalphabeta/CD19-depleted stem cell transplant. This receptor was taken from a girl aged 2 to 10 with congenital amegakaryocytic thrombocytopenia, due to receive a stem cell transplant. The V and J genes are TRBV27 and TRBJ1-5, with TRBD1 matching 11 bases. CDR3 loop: CASSTGTGGTRQPQHF. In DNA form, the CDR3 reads TGTGCCAGCAGCACCGGGACAGGGGGGACGAGGCAGCCCCAGCATTTT.